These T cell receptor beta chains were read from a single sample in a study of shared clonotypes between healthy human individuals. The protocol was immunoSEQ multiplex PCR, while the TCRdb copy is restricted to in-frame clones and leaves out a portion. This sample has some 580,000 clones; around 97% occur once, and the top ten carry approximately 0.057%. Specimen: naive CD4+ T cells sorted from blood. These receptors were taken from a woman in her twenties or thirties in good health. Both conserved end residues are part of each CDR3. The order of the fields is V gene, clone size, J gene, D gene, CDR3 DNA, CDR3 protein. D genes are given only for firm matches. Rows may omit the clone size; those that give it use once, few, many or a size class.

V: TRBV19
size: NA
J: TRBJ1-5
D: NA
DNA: TGTGCCAGTAGTATCGTGAGGGAGGATCAGCCCCAGCATTTT
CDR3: CASSIVREDQPQHF

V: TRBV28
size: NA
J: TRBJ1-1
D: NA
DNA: TGTGCCAGCTCTTGGGGCCTGAACACTGAAGCTTTCTTT
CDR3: CASSWGLNTEAFF

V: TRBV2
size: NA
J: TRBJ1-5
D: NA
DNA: TGTGCCAGCAGAAGGCGGGAGATTAGCAATCAGCCCCAGCATTTT
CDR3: CASRRREISNQPQHF

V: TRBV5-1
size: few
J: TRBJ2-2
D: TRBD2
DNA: TGCGCCAGCAGCTTTATAGCGGGAGGTACCGGGGAGCTGTTTTTT
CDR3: CASSFIAGGTGELFF

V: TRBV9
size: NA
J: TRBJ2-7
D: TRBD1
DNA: TGTGCCAGCAGCGTAGGTGACAGGGTCCACGAGCAGTACTTC
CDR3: CASSVGDRVHEQYF

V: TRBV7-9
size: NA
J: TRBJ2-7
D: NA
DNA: TGTGCCAGCAGCTTAGATCAGGTAGCCTCCTACGAGCAGTACTTC
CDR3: CASSLDQVASYEQYF

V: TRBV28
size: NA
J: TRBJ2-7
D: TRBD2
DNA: TGTGCCAGCAGTCTCACGGGGGGCTCCTACGAGCAGTACTTC
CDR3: CASSLTGGSYEQYF

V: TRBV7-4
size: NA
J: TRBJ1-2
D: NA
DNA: TGTGCCAGCAGCCTATACTTAAGGGTTGAGGGCTACACCTTC
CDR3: CASSLYLRVEGYTF

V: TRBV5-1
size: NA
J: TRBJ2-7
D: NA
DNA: TGCGCCAGCCAAGAAGGGACATCCTACGAGCAGTACTTC
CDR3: CASQEGTSYEQYF

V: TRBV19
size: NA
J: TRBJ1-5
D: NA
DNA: TGTGCCAGTAGTATTAGCGCCCGGGGCAATCAGCCCCAGCATTTT
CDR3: CASSISARGNQPQHF

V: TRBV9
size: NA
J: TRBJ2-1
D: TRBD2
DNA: TGTGCCAGCAGTGTGGGAGGGCCGGGTTGGCAGTTCTTC
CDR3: CASSVGGPGWQFF

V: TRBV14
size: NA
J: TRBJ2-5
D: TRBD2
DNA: TGTGCCAGCAGCCAAGAACGGGGCGGGAGATCCCAAGAGACCCAGTACTTC
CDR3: CASSQERGGRSQETQYF

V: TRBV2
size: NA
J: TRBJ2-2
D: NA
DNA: TGTGCCAGCAAATCGAACGTACTCACCGGGGAGCTGTTTTTT
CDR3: CASKSNVLTGELFF

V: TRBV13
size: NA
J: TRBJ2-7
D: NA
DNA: TGTGCCAGCAGCTTAGTAGGGACTGGAGTCTACGAGCAGTACTTC
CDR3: CASSLVGTGVYEQYF

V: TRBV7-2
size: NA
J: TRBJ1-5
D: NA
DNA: TGTGCCAGCAGCTCTCGGGCTCAGCCCCAGCATTTT
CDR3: CASSSRAQPQHF

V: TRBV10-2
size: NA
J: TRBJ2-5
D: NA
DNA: TGCGCCACCCAGAGGGAAGCTCTAGAGACCCAGTACTTC
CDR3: CATQREALETQYF

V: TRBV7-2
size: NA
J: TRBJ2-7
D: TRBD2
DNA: TGTGCCAGCAGGTCCCTCGGGGGGAGGGAGCAGTACTTC
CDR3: CASRSLGGREQYF

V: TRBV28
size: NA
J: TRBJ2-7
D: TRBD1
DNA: TGTGCCACCACCGGGACAGTCCCCTACGAGCAGTACTTC
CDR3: CATTGTVPYEQYF

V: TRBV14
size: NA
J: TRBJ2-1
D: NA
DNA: TGTGCCAGCAGCCAAGGGCGGGTCGTCGATGAGCAGTTCTTC
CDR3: CASSQGRVVDEQFF

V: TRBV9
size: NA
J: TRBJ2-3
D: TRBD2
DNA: TGTGCCAGCAGCGTAGCTCAGGGAGGGGTGGCAGATACGCAGTATTTT
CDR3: CASSVAQGGVADTQYF